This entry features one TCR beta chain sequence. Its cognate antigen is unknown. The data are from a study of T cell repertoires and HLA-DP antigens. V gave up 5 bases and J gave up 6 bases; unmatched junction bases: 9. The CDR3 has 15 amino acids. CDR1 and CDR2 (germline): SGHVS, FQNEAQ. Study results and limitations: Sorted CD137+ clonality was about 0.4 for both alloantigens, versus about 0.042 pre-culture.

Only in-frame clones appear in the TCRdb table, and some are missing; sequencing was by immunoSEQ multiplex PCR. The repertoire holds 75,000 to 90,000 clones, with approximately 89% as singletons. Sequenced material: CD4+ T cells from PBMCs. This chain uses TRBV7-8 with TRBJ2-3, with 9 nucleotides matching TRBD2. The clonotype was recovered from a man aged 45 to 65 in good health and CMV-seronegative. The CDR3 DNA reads TGTGCCAGCAGCCCAAGGTTGCGGGGGGGGGATACGCAGTATTTT. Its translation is CASSPRLRGGDTQYF. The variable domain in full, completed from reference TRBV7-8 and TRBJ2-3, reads GAGVSQSPRYKVAKRGQDVALRCDPISGHVSLFWYQQALGQGPEFLTYFQNEAQLDKSGLPSDRFFAERPEGSVSTLKIQRTQQEDSAVYLCASSPRLRGGDTQYFGPGTRLTVL.